A single sample gave rise to the 32 T cell receptor beta chains below, sequenced in a study of blood T cell repertoires in COVID-19. Sequencing used immunoSEQ multiplex PCR; TCRdb keeps in-frame clones, though not all of them. The table has about 400,000 clones, roughly 91% seen once. The sequenced material came from PBMCs or T cells enriched from blood (not recorded which). The receptors stem from a woman aged 25 to 39 who had recovered from COVID-19.

The rearrangement uses TRBV7-8 and TRBJ1-3; TRBD1 matches at 9 bases. J was trimmed by 1 base and V by 5 bases; bases with no gene match: 12. CDR3 size: 18 residues. Germline V gene data show CDR1 as SGHVS and CDR2 as FQNEAQ. The CDR3 protein is CASSEKTGGIFSGNTIYF. In DNA, the CDR3 is TGTGCCAGCAGCGAAAAAACAGGGGGCATTTTTTCTGGAAACACCATATATTTT.

This rearrangement joins TRBV6-5 to TRBJ2-6; maybe TRBD2 (6 bases). This CDR3 region has 15 residues. CDR1 is MNHEY, CDR2 SVGAGI, per germline. Trimming removed 2 bases from V and 2 bases from J, with 7 bases in between. The CDR3 nucleotides read TGTGCCAGCAGTTACGGGGGGACTGGGGCCAACGTCCTGACTTTC. Translated, it gives CASSYGGTGANVLTF.

This chain joins TRBV7-9 and TRBJ1-1; 12 bases align to TRBD1. The CDR3 consists of 15 residues. The V and J ends lost 5 bases and 5 bases, in that order; junction bases with no gene match: 6. Germline lookup yields CDR1 SEHNR and CDR2 FQNEAQ (reference sequence). The CDR3 is CASSPQGQGATEAFF. The CDR3 DNA reads TGTGCCAGCAGCCCGCAGGGACAGGGGGCAACTGAAGCTTTCTTT.

This rearrangement joins TRBV7-9 to TRBJ1-2; TRBD1 matches 7 bases. The CDR3 extends over 14 amino acids. The germline V gene has CDR1 SEHNR and CDR2 FQNEAQ (reference sequence). Unmatched junction bases numbered 7, after V lost 5 bases and J lost 4 bases. The CDR3 nucleotides read TGTGCCAGCAGCGTTGACAGGGCCCTCTATGGCTACACCTTC. Protein sequence: CASSVDRALYGYTF.

The rearrangement uses TRBV6-2 or TRBV6-3 and TRBJ2-3; the D is unclear. The CDR3 is 13 amino acids. Germline V gives CDR1 MNHEY, CDR2 SVGEGT. The germline V and J ends were trimmed by 0 bases and 2 bases, with 3 bases remaining between them. The CDR3 nucleotides are TGTGCCAGCAGTTACTCTCTCACAGATACGCAGTATTTT. Its protein is CASSYSLTDTQYF.

This chain uses TRBV9 with TRBJ2-1; the match to TRBD2 covers 9 bases. CDR1 is SGDLS and CDR2 is YYNGEE in the germline V gene. J was trimmed by 8 bases and V by 3 bases; bases with no gene match: 9. The length of the CDR3 is 15 residues. The CDR3 sequence: CASSASGTMGYEQFF. The CDR3 nucleotides read TGTGCCAGCAGCGCTAGCGGGACAATGGGCTATGAGCAGTTCTTC. Full variable domain (rest looked up from reference TRBV9 and TRBJ2-1): DSGVTQTPKHLITATGQRVTLRCSPRSGDLSVYWYQQSLDQGLQFLIQYYNGEERAKGNILERFSAQQFPDLHSELNLSSLELGDSALYFCASSASGTMGYEQFFGPGTRLTVL.

This rearrangement joins TRBV10-3 to TRBJ1-1; D is ambiguous. Germline loops: CDR1 ENHRY, CDR2 SYGVKD. Trimming cost V 7 bases and J 2 bases, with 14 bases left between them. The CDR3 length is 14 residues. This CDR3 is CAITEGAVNTEAFF. For the CDR3, the DNA is TGTGCCATCACCGAGGGAGCAGTAAACACTGAAGCTTTCTTT.

V is TRBV28 and J is TRBJ1-1; D is undetermined. Germline V CDR1 and CDR2: MDHEN, SYDVKM. The CDR3 runs to 11 residues. V was clipped by 5 bases and J by 7 bases, with 8 bases between them. The CDR3 reads CASSMSFEAFF. CDR3 bases: TGTGCCAGCAGTATGAGCTTTGAAGCTTTCTTT.

The genes are TRBV6-5 and TRBJ1-6; 8 bases map to TRBD1. CDR1 and CDR2 (germline): MNHEY, SVGAGI. V dropped 2 bases and J dropped 7; count of bases not matched to a gene: 7. The length of the CDR3 is 16 residues. The CDR3 nucleotides are TGTGCCAGCAGTTACCGTCAGACAGGGGTAAATTCACCCCTCCACTTT. It encodes CASSYRQTGVNSPLHF.

The chain combines TRBV7-2 with TRBJ2-1, with 9 bases aligning to TRBD1. Germline assignment: CDR1 SGHTA and CDR2 FQGNSA. V was pared by 5 bases and J by 7 bases, with 3 bases of the junction left unmatched. This CDR3 comprises 13 residues. DNA of the CDR3: TGTGCCAGCAGCAGGGACAGGGTTAATGAGCAGTTCTTC. Protein product: CASSRDRVNEQFF. The variable domain in full, completed from reference TRBV7-2 and TRBJ2-1, reads GAGVSQSPSNKVTEKGKDVELRCDPISGHTALYWYRQSLGQGLEFLIYFQGNSAPDKSGLPSDRFSAERTGGSVSTLTIQRTQQEDSAVYLCASSRDRVNEQFFGPGTRLTVL.

This chain uses TRBV3-1 (or the pseudogene TRBV3-2) with TRBJ2-2; D perhaps matches TRBD1 (5 bases). The CDR3 loop spans 18 amino acids. V shed 3 bases and J shed 0 bases, with 17 bases lying between them. The germline V gene encodes CDR1 LGHDT and CDR2 YNNKEL (reference sequence). The CDR3, as DNA: TGTGCCAGCAGCCACCCGACCGGAGACAGCACGAACACCGGGGAGCTGTTTTTT. Protein product: CASSHPTGDSTNTGELFF.

This chain connects TRBV15 to TRBJ2-2; 9 bases are shared with TRBD1. The germline V gene encodes CDR1 LNHNV and CDR2 YYDKDF (reference sequence). Losses at the gene ends were 3 bases for V and 6 bases for J; bases not matched to a gene: 8. CDR3 length: 16 amino acids. The CDR3 DNA sequence: TGTGCCACCAGCAGCCGGGACAGGGTCCTTGCCGGGGAGCTGTTTTTT. The encoded protein is CATSSRDRVLAGELFF.

This clone occurred a few times. This chain joins TRBV9 and TRBJ2-2, with 7 bases aligning to TRBD1. CDR3 length equals 15 residues. Looked up from germline, CDR1 is SGDLS and CDR2 is YYNGEE. The J segment lost 7 bases and the V segment lost 4 bases, leaving 10 bases of the junction unmatched. CDR3 coding DNA: TGTGCCAGCAGCTTCCGACAGGGTGCCGTCGGGGAGCTGTTTTTT. Protein product: CASSFRQGAVGELFF. Using reference TRBV9 and TRBJ2-2 for the parts outside the CDR3, the full variable domain is DSGVTQTPKHLITATGQRVTLRCSPRSGDLSVYWYQQSLDQGLQFLIQYYNGEERAKGNILERFSAQQFPDLHSELNLSSLELGDSALYFCASSFRQGAVGELFFGEGSRLTVL.

The V and J genes are TRBV9 and TRBJ2-1; 8 nucleotides align to TRBD2. Losses at the gene ends were 1 base for V and 8 bases for J; bases not matched to a gene: 8. CDR1 SGDLS and CDR2 YYNGEE come from the germline V gene. The CDR3 runs to 15 residues. The CDR3 bases are TGTGCCAGCAGCGTAAGGTCAGGACTAGCCTATGAGCAGTTCTTC. It yields the protein CASSVRSGLAYEQFF.

The CDR3 sequence: CASSLGADTQYF. The CDR3 DNA sequence: TGTGCCAGCAGTTTAGGAGCAGATACGCAGTATTTT. This chain links TRBV12-3 or TRBV12-4 with TRBJ2-3, with D unclear. V was cut by 1 base and J by 4 bases, with 3 bases left in between. The CDR3 length is 12 residues.

V and J are TRBV11-2 and TRBJ1-6; D not certain. Germline assignment: CDR1 SGHAT and CDR2 FQNNGV. V was trimmed by 2 bases and J by 7 bases, leaving 6 bases between them. This CDR3 has 13 amino acids. The CDR3 is CASSLMSNSPLHF. CDR3 DNA sequence: TGTGCCAGCAGCTTAATGAGCAATTCACCCCTCCACTTT.

This clone was found a few times. V is TRBV9 and J is TRBJ2-5; the match to TRBD1 covers 11 bases. V was pared by 0 bases and J by 6 bases, with 19 bases of the junction left unmatched. The CDR3 loop spans 20 amino acids. Germline V gives CDR1 SGDLS, CDR2 YYNGEE. The CDR3 bases are TGTGCCAGCAGCGTAGTAGGGACAGGGGGGGAGAGTTGGTTGGTGCAGACCCAGTACTTC. Its translation is CASSVVGTGGESWLVQTQYF.

This chain joins TRBV9 and TRBJ1-1; 7 nucleotides line up with TRBD1. The germline gives CDR1 SGDLS, CDR2 YYNGEE. Germline trimming cut 1 base from V and 0 bases from J; bases unmatched to any gene: 3. The CDR3 runs 15 residues. The CDR3 DNA reads as TGTGCCAGCAGCGTATGGGACAGCATGAACACTGAAGCTTTCTTT. Encoded protein: CASSVWDSMNTEAFF.

V and J are TRBV6-5 and TRBJ1-2; 8 bases are shared with TRBD1. Germline CDR1 is MNHEY and CDR2 is SVGAGI. V lost 2 bases, J lost 5 bases, and 10 bases stayed unmatched. CDR3 size: 16 residues. The CDR3 DNA sequence: TGTGCCAGCAGTTACCGGACAGGGCACCAAGGATATGGCTACACCTTC. Amino acids: CASSYRTGHQGYGYTF.

This chain links TRBV5-6 with TRBJ2-3; 7 bases align to TRBD2. CDR1 is SGHDT, CDR2 YYEEEE, per germline. The CDR3 loop spans 15 amino acids. V was clipped by 3 bases and J by 0 bases; unmatched bases: 4. The CDR3 DNA is TGTGCCAGCAGCTCCCTAGCGGATAGCACAGATACGCAGTATTTT. Its protein product is CASSSLADSTDTQYF.

The chain has TRBV5-1 and TRBJ1-6; TRBD1 matches 8 bases. Germline V gene lookup returns CDR1 SGHRS and CDR2 YFSETQ. V lost 7 bases to trimming and J lost 7 bases; unmatched junction nucleotides: 4. The CDR3 covers 13 residues. CDR3 sequence (DNA): TGCGCCAGCCGACAGGGGCCCAATTCACCCCTCCACTTT. It yields the protein CASRQGPNSPLHF.

The CDR3 is CASSSEEAGGRDEQFF. Written as DNA, the CDR3 is TGTGCCAGCAGCTCCGAGGAAGCGGGGGGGCGGGATGAGCAGTTCTTC. V usage is TRBV11-3 and J usage is TRBJ2-1; 10 bases match TRBD2. The germline V gene encodes CDR1 SGHNT and CDR2 YENEEA. This CDR3 has 16 residues. The J segment lost 8 bases and the V segment lost 4 bases, leaving 11 bases of the junction unmatched.

V is TRBV28 and J is TRBJ1-1; perhaps TRBD1 as D (5 bases). Germline values: CDR1 MDHEN, CDR2 SYDVKM. With 2 bases removed from V and 5 bases from J, the gap between germline ends came to 18 bases. The CDR3 runs 16 residues. The CDR3 loop reads CASSLLSGPGGTEAFF. The CDR3 bases are TGTGCCAGCAGTTTACTATCGGGACCCGGAGGGACTGAAGCTTTCTTT.

The rearrangement uses TRBV5-6 and TRBJ2-7, with D possibly matching TRBD1 (6 bases). Trimming took off 4 bases at V and 6 bases at J, with 20 bases between the two ends. This CDR3 is built from 15 residues. CDR1 is SGHDT, CDR2 YYEEEE, per germline. The CDR3 spells CASSRYGQFGFEQYF. As DNA, the CDR3 is TGTGCCAGCAGCAGATACGGACAGTTCGGTTTCGAGCAGTACTTC.

The chain carries TRBV11-2 and TRBJ1-2; D unresolved. V dropped 7 bases and J dropped 7 bases, with 19 bases sitting between them. The germline gives CDR1 SGHAT, CDR2 FQNNGV. CDR3 length: 14 amino acids. The CDR3 bases are TGTGCCAGCACCCCGGCGGGGATCGGCGGTGGCTACACCTTC. It is translated as CASTPAGIGGGYTF.

Written as DNA, the CDR3 is TGTGCCAGCAGCTTACACAGCGGGGCTCCCTATGGCTACACCTTC. It yields the protein CASSLHSGAPYGYTF. The chain has TRBV9 and TRBJ1-2; D might be TRBD1 (5 bases). Germline V CDR1 and CDR2: SGDLS, YYNGEE. Trimming stripped 4 bases from V and 4 bases from J, with 17 bases between. The CDR3 has 15 residues.

The chain links TRBV12-3 or TRBV12-4 to TRBJ2-7; 7 nucleotides agree with TRBD1. The CDR3 spans 13 residues. Trimming removed 6 bases from V and 4 bases from J; junction bases left unmatched: 6. The CDR3 loop is CASSPDRAYEQYF. As DNA, the CDR3 is TGTGCCAGCAGCCCTGACAGGGCGTACGAGCAGTACTTC.

CDR3 bases: TGTGCCAGCAGCCAGGAAGAGCGGTATGGCTACACCTTC. Its translation: CASSQEERYGYTF. The V call is TRBV3-1 (or the pseudogene TRBV3-2), the J call TRBJ1-2; D remains ambiguous. CDR3 length equals 13 residues. The ends were cut back, 3 bases at V and 5 bases at J, with 10 bases in the middle. Germline V lookup: CDR1 LGHDT, CDR2 YNNKEL (reference sequence).

V and J are TRBV15 and TRBJ2-6, with D perhaps TRBD1 (5 bases). The V gene lost 0 bases and the J gene lost 0 bases, with 15 bases spanning the gap. The germline V gene encodes CDR1 LNHNV and CDR2 YYDKDF (reference sequence). The CDR3 consists of 19 residues. The CDR3 sequence: CATSRDYAGPGSGANVLTF. CDR3 DNA sequence: TGTGCCACCAGCAGAGATTACGCAGGGCCTGGCTCTGGGGCCAACGTCCTGACTTTC.

The chain uses TRBV4-1 and TRBJ2-7, with D tentatively TRBD1 (5 bases). V was pared by 6 bases and J by 1 base, with 13 bases between. Germline assignment: CDR1 MGHRA and CDR2 YSYEKL. The length of the CDR3 is 14 residues. The CDR3 spells CASSYGHPSYEQYF. The CDR3 DNA reads TGCGCCAGCAGTTATGGACACCCGTCCTACGAGCAGTACTTC.

This clone was recorded once. The chain uses TRBV6-1 and TRBJ1-1; 7 positions agree with TRBD1. The CDR3 runs to 15 residues. Germline values: CDR1 MNHNS, CDR2 SASEGT. V dropped 3 bases and J dropped 5; count of bases not matched to a gene: 9. The CDR3 nucleotides are TGTGCCAGCAGTGACCTAGGGGGCGCGGGGACTGAAGCTTTCTTT. It specifies CASSDLGGAGTEAFF.

The J gene is TRBJ1-4, the V gene TRBV15, with 9 bases fitting TRBD1. The CDR3 spans 16 residues. Per the germline V gene, CDR1 is LNHNV and CDR2 is YYDKDF (reference sequence). The trim removed 1 base at V and 6 bases at J, leaving 6 bases unmatched. The CDR3: CATSRVGTGPDEKLFF. CDR3 DNA: TGTGCCACCAGCAGAGTAGGGACAGGGCCGGATGAAAAACTGTTTTTT.